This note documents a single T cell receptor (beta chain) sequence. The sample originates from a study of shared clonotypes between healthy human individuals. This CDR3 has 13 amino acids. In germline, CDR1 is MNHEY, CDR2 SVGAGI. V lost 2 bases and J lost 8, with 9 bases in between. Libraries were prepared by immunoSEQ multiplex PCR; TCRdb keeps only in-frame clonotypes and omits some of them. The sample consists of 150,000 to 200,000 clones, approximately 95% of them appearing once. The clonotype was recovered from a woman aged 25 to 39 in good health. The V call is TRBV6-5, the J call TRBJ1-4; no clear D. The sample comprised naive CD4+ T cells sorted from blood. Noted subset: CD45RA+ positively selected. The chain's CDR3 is CASSYRGWEKLFF. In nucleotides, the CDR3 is TGTGCCAGCAGTTACCGAGGGTGGGAAAAACTGTTTTTT.